The sequence of this T cell receptor beta chain was determined in a study of T cells after yellow fever vaccination. Overall study results and limits: After the booster, approximately 95% of CD4 and more than 85% of CD8 primary-response clones were re-detected. Shared CD4/CD8 clonotypes were a small share, likely from convergent recombination.

In this sample, this clonotype turned up a few times. Its antigen is still unknown. For TCR, cDNA came from 5'RACE template switching, which added a universal primer site and UMIs. TCRdb ran MiXCR on the 5' RACE reads and lists one entry per CDR3 protein. The sample has roughly 170,000 distinct CDR3 sequences, approximately 6.2% seen once. V lost 0 bases to trimming and J lost 3 bases; unmatched junction nucleotides: 7. The CDR3 has 15 residues. Germline CDR1 reads DFQATT; CDR2 reads SNEGSKA (reference sequence). The chain links TRBV20-1 to TRBJ2-7; 8 positions match TRBD2. The starting material was CD4+ T cells sorted from PBMCs, obtained on the day of the first yellow fever vaccination. This receptor was identified in a young man who received the YFV17D yellow fever vaccine. CDR3 sequence: CSARDPGGGNYEQYF. The CDR3 DNA reads TGCAGTGCTAGAGATCCCGGGGGGGGAAACTACGAGCAGTACTTC.